Below are 29 T cell receptor beta chains sequenced from a single sample in a study of blood T cells in healthy people across ages. The second PCR ran about 6 to 12 cycles with a sample-barcoded 5' primer and J-beta primers. TCRdb independently ran MiXCR on the 5' RACE reads; one entry per CDR3 protein. The sample shows about 640,000 distinct CDR3 sequences, around 54% of them seen only once. Sequences were obtained from blood. These receptors all stem from a man aged 55 to 70 in good health.

The gene calls are TRBV5-1 and TRBJ2-1, with 10 bases matching TRBD2. The CDR3 consists of 17 residues. Germline V CDR1 and CDR2: SGHRS, YFSETQ. The J segment lost 2 bases and the V segment lost 2 bases, leaving 7 bases of the junction unmatched. The CDR3 DNA is TGCGCCAGCAGCTTTAATAGCGGGGGGCCTCCCTACAATGAGCAGTTCTTC. Protein sequence: CASSFNSGGPPYNEQFF.

CDR3 residues: CSVSTSYEQYF. The DNA of the CDR3 is TGCAGCGTTTCAACGTCCTACGAGCAGTACTTC. The rearrangement links TRBV29-1 to TRBJ2-7, with no clear D. The CDR3 has 11 residues. Trimming took 5 bases from V and 1 from J, leaving 6 bases between them. The germline V gene has CDR1 SQVTM and CDR2 ANQGSEA.

This clonotype showed up just a few times. The V gene is TRBV2, the J gene TRBJ1-1; perhaps TRBD1 as D (5 bases). Per germline, CDR1 SNHLY and CDR2 FYNNEI. The CDR3 loop spans 11 amino acids. V was pared by 4 bases and J by 7 bases, with 7 bases between. The CDR3 loop reads CASSGGVEAFF. CDR3 DNA sequence: TGTGCCAGCAGTGGAGGGGTTGAAGCTTTCTTT.

This chain uses TRBV4-1 with TRBJ2-1; D ambiguous. The CDR3 consists of 13 residues. The V gene lost 0 bases and the J gene lost 6 bases, with 6 bases spanning the gap. CDR1 and CDR2 (germline): MGHRA, YSYEKL. The CDR3 region is CASSQDKGNEQFF. CDR3 nucleotide sequence: TGCGCCAGCAGCCAAGATAAAGGCAATGAGCAGTTCTTC.

V is TRBV5-1 and J is TRBJ2-3; 8 bases are shared with TRBD1. V trimming: 4 bases; J trimming: 3 bases; junction bases outside the gene matches: 16. This CDR3 has 18 residues. The germline V gene has CDR1 SGHRS and CDR2 YFSETQ. The CDR3 DNA reads as TGCGCCAGCAGCCTCCGCCCTACCGGACAGGGTGCTACAGATACGCAGTATTTT. This gives the protein CASSLRPTGQGATDTQYF.

V usage is TRBV14 and J usage is TRBJ2-1; 7 positions agree with TRBD1. CDR3 length: 13 amino acids. Germline CDR1 and CDR2: SGHDN and FVKESK. The V and J ends lost 5 bases and 8 bases, in that order; junction bases with no gene match: 6. The CDR3 coding sequence is TGTGCCAGCAGCGCGACAGGGCTGGATGAGCAGTTCTTC. Translation gives CASSATGLDEQFF.

The CDR3 DNA reads as TGTGCCAGCTCACCCCGGGACAGATACTCCTACGAGCAGTACTTC. It yields the protein CASSPRDRYSYEQYF. The chain is built from TRBV18 and TRBJ2-7; 7 bases agree with TRBD1. The germline gives CDR1 KGHSH, CDR2 LQKENI. This CDR3 has 15 residues. V shed 3 bases, J shed 0 bases, and the junction held 5 bases outside the gene matches. The entire variable domain, with the rest obtained from reference TRBV18 and TRBJ2-7, is as follows: NAGVMQNPRHLVRRRGQEARLRCSPMKGHSHVYWYRQLPEEGLKFMVYLQKENIIDESGMPKERFSAEFPKEGPSILRIQQVVRGDSAAYFCASSPRDRYSYEQYFGPGTRLTVT.

The chain uses TRBV7-2 and TRBJ2-3; D call uncertain. In germline, CDR1 is SGHTA, CDR2 FQGNSA. Between the trimmed V and J ends, which lost 4 bases and 8 bases, there was a span of 16 bases. CDR3 length: 14 residues. The CDR3 here is CASSSRSEQTTQYF. In nucleotides, the CDR3 is TGTGCCAGCAGCTCTAGGTCGGAACAGACTACGCAGTATTTT.

In its sample, this clonotype was seen a few times. The genes are TRBV7-9 and TRBJ2-5, with no clear D. The CDR3 loop spans 14 amino acids. V was trimmed by 5 bases and J by 2 bases, leaving 12 bases between them. The germline V gene has CDR1 SEHNR and CDR2 FQNEAQ (reference sequence). Here the CDR3 reads CASSRMAGQETQYF. CDR3 DNA: TGTGCCAGCAGCCGGATGGCAGGACAAGAGACCCAGTACTTC.

This clonotype has just a few counts. The rearrangement links TRBV27 to TRBJ2-5, with no clear D. This CDR3 is 17 amino acids long. The V and J ends lost 2 bases and 1 base respectively, with 17 bases between them. Germline V lookup: CDR1 MNHEY, CDR2 SMNVEV (reference sequence). CDR3 sequence reads: CASSLGSPQSGQETQYF. CDR3 coding DNA: TGTGCCAGCAGTTTAGGTTCCCCACAGTCCGGCCAAGAGACCCAGTACTTC.

This clonotype was counted between two and nine times. The V gene is TRBV29-1, the J gene TRBJ2-7, with 12 bases that match TRBD1. V lost 6 bases, J lost 6 bases, and 6 bases stayed unmatched. CDR3 length: 13 residues. Germline loops: CDR1 SQVTM, CDR2 ANQGSEA. Here the CDR3 reads CSVTGTGGGEQYF. As DNA, the CDR3 is TGCAGCGTCACCGGGACAGGGGGCGGCGAGCAGTACTTC.

The gene calls are TRBV28 and TRBJ2-5; D uncertain. CDR1 and CDR2 from the germline V gene are MDHEN and SYDVKM. V lost 3 bases to trimming and J lost 5 bases, with 10 bases between them. This CDR3 spans 13 amino acids. For the CDR3, the DNA is TGTGCCAGCAGTTTTCGCAATCGGGAGACCCAGTACTTC. Protein product: CASSFRNRETQYF.

As DNA, the CDR3 is TGTGCCACCAGTGATGGAGGACAGGGGTGGATTGCAGAGACCCAGTACTTC. This encodes CATSDGGQGWIAETQYF. V usage is TRBV24-1 and J usage is TRBJ2-5, with 9 bases fitting TRBD1. The CDR3 is 17 amino acids. Germline CDR1 and CDR2: KGHDR and SFDVKD. V shed 3 bases, J shed 4 bases, and the junction held 11 bases outside the gene matches.

The chain links TRBV7-2 to TRBJ2-5; TRBD2 matches 14 bases. The CDR3 is 17 amino acids. The germline CDR1 and CDR2 sequences are SGHTA and FQGNSA. J lost 11 bases, V lost 4 bases, and 15 bases had no gene match. For the CDR3, the DNA is TGTGCCAGCAGCTCCTCCCCCGGGACTAGCGGGGGCCCTTTGCAGTACTTC. Translating it yields CASSSSPGTSGGPLQYF.

The V call is TRBV12-3 or TRBV12-4, the J call TRBJ1-1; D remains unclear. CDR3 size: 13 residues. The germline V and J ends were trimmed by 3 bases and 4 bases, with 9 bases remaining between them. CDR3 sequence reads: CASSLYQSTEAFF. CDR3 DNA sequence: TGTGCCAGCAGTTTGTATCAGAGCACTGAAGCTTTCTTT.

The rearrangement joins TRBV10-2 to TRBJ2-7; 7 nucleotides agree with TRBD2. Germline CDR1 and CDR2: WSHSY and SAAADI. The V and J ends lost 8 bases and 5 bases, in that order; junction bases with no gene match: 6. The CDR3 spans 12 residues. In DNA form, the CDR3 reads TGCGCCAGCTCGGATGCGGGGGACGAGCAGTACTTC. This sequence encodes CASSDAGDEQYF.

This clonotype is a singleton in its sample. V is TRBV5-6 and J is TRBJ2-5, with TRBD1 identical over 10 bases. J was trimmed by 5 bases and V by 2 bases; bases with no gene match: 6. The V gene's germline CDR1 is SGHDT and CDR2 YYEEEE. The CDR3 contains 15 residues. CDR3: CASSFETGGGETQYF. The CDR3 DNA reads TGTGCCAGCAGCTTCGAGACAGGGGGCGGTGAGACCCAGTACTTC.

This clonotype was observed a few times. The chain uses TRBV7-9 and TRBJ1-6; 7 bases agree with TRBD1. The CDR3 runs 14 residues. Germline V gives CDR1 SEHNR, CDR2 FQNEAQ (reference sequence). V dropped 5 bases and J dropped 6; count of bases not matched to a gene: 4. DNA of the CDR3: TGTGCCAGCAGCCGGGACAGCACTAATTCACCCCTCCACTTT. Amino acids: CASSRDSTNSPLHF. The whole variable domain, remainder taken from reference TRBV7-9 and TRBJ1-6, is DTGVSQNPRHKITKRGQNVTFRCDPISEHNRLYWYRQTLGQGPEFLTYFQNEAQLEKSRLLSDRFSAERPKGSFSTLEIQRTEQGDSAMYLCASSRDSTNSPLHFGNGTRLTVT.

The chain employs TRBV20-1 and TRBJ2-7, with D unclear. The CDR3 runs 14 residues. V lost 0 bases to trimming and J lost 1 base, with 10 bases between them. Germline values: CDR1 DFQATT, CDR2 SNEGSKA (reference sequence). The CDR3 protein is CSARDPRQSYEQYF. The CDR3 nucleotides are TGCAGTGCTAGAGATCCGAGGCAGTCCTACGAGCAGTACTTC.

The chain carries TRBV5-8 and TRBJ2-2; 16 bases match TRBD2. CDR3 length equals 19 residues. Germline trimming cut 4 bases from V and 4 bases from J; bases unmatched to any gene: 10. Germline CDR1 reads SGHTS; CDR2 reads YDEGEE. The CDR3 DNA sequence: TGTGCCAGCAGCGGCTCCGGGACTAGCGGGGGGGCCAGCACCGGGGAGCTGTTTTTT. Translating gives CASSGSGTSGGASTGELFF.

The rearrangement links TRBV7-9 to TRBJ2-5; possibly TRBD2 for D (6 bases). V dropped 5 bases and J dropped 4 bases, with 14 bases sitting between them. Germline V gives CDR1 SEHNR, CDR2 FQNEAQ (reference sequence). The CDR3 contains 14 residues. CDR3 sequence reads: CASSHWDSLETQYF. The DNA of the CDR3 is TGTGCCAGCAGCCACTGGGACTCCCTAGAGACCCAGTACTTC.

The rearrangement links TRBV9 to TRBJ2-1; 10 bases are shared with TRBD2. The ends lost 5 bases at V and 9 bases at J; junction bases unmatched: 11. In germline, CDR1 is SGDLS, CDR2 YYNGEE. The CDR3 has 15 amino acids. CDR3 amino acids: CASSPRAGGPGEQFF. As DNA, the CDR3 is TGTGCCAGCAGTCCCCGAGCGGGGGGGCCCGGTGAGCAGTTCTTC.

The chain combines TRBV7-9 with TRBJ1-5; D call uncertain. There are 12 residues in the CDR3. With 5 bases removed from V and 6 bases from J, the gap between germline ends came to 8 bases. Germline V CDR1 and CDR2: SEHNR, FQNEAQ (reference sequence). The CDR3 is CASSPGVQPQHF. In DNA, the CDR3 is TGTGCCAGCAGCCCCGGGGTTCAGCCCCAGCATTTT. Combining the CDR3 with reference TRBV7-9 and TRBJ1-5 gives the whole variable domain DTGVSQNPRHKITKRGQNVTFRCDPISEHNRLYWYRQTLGQGPEFLTYFQNEAQLEKSRLLSDRFSAERPKGSFSTLEIQRTEQGDSAMYLCASSPGVQPQHFGDGTRLSIL.

Only a few counts were recorded for this clonotype. The V gene is TRBV6-6, the J gene TRBJ1-1, with D possibly being TRBD1 (5 bases). CDR3 length: 13 amino acids. Germline CDR1 and CDR2: MNHNY and SVGAGI (reference sequence). Trimming shortened V by 4 bases and J by 3 bases, and 9 bases separated the two germline ends. DNA of the CDR3: TGTGCCAGCAGTTCGGTCAGGGACACTGAAGCTTTCTTT. It is translated as CASSSVRDTEAFF.

The chain recombines TRBV4-1 with TRBJ2-1, with 15 bases aligning to TRBD2. Germline assignment: CDR1 MGHRA and CDR2 YSYEKL. Trimming removed 1 base from V and 10 bases from J; junction bases left unmatched: 8. The CDR3 has 17 amino acids. Written as DNA, the CDR3 is TGCGCCAGCAGCCAAGGCCCCATCGGACTAGCGGGAGGGGAGCAGTTCTTC. It translates to CASSQGPIGLAGGEQFF.

The V and J genes are TRBV14 and TRBJ2-3, with D possibly being TRBD1 (6 bases). Germline-derived CDR1 and CDR2 are SGHDN and FVKESK. Trimming removed 4 bases at V and 2 bases at J, with 13 bases between. The CDR3 covers 15 residues. DNA of the CDR3: TGTGCCAGCAGCCTCACAGGGAACCCCACAGATACGCAGTATTTT. This encodes CASSLTGNPTDTQYF. Supplemented by reference TRBV14 and TRBJ2-3, the full variable domain reads EAGVTQFPSHSVIEKGQTVTLRCDPISGHDNLYWYRRVMGKEIKFLLHFVKESKQDESGMPNNRFLAERTGGTYSTLKVQPAELEDSGVYFCASSLTGNPTDTQYFGPGTRLTVL.

V usage is TRBV20-1 and J usage is TRBJ2-3; tentatively, D is TRBD1 (5 bases). Trimming removed 3 bases at V and 3 bases at J, with 13 bases between. CDR1 and CDR2 (germline): DFQATT, SNEGSKA (reference sequence). This CDR3 has 14 amino acids. For the CDR3, the DNA is TGCAGTGCTAGCTCAGGGTGGGGAACAGATACGCAGTATTTT. The encoded protein is CSASSGWGTDTQYF.

The genes are TRBV11-2 and TRBJ2-4; perhaps TRBD1 as D (7 bases). This CDR3 is 14 amino acids long. V dropped 10 bases and J dropped 2 bases, with 15 bases sitting between them. Per germline, CDR1 SGHAT and CDR2 FQNNGV. The CDR3 coding sequence is TGTGCCAACGGCCCAGGGGGGACCAAAAACATTCAGTACTTC. Amino acids: CANGPGGTKNIQYF.

Worth noting for this clonotype: Relative to the germline gene, one junction end is altered; a read error may explain this. The V and J genes are TRBV6-5 and TRBJ2-4; the match to TRBD2 covers 11 bases. In germline, CDR1 is MNHEY, CDR2 SVGAGI. CDR3 length: 19 amino acids. The CDR3 is CASSYGASGGHNGKNFQYF. The CDR3 DNA reads as TGTGCCAGCAGTTACGGGGCTAGCGGGGGGCACAATGGCAAAAACTTTCAGTACTTC.